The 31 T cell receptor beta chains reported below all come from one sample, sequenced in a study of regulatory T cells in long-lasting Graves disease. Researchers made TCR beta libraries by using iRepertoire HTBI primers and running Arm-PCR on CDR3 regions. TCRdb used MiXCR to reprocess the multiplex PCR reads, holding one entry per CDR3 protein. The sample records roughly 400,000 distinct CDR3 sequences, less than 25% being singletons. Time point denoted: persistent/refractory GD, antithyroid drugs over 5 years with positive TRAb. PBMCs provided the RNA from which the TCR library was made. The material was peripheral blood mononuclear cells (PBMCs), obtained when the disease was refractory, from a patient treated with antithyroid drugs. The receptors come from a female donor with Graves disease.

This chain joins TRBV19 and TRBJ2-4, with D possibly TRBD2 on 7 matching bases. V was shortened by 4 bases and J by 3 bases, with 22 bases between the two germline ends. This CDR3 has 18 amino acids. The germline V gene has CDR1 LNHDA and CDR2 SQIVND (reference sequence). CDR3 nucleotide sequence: TGTGCCAGTAGTACCCCACTGAGGGGGGGCGAAGGCAAAAACATTCAGTACTTC. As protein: CASSTPLRGGEGKNIQYF.

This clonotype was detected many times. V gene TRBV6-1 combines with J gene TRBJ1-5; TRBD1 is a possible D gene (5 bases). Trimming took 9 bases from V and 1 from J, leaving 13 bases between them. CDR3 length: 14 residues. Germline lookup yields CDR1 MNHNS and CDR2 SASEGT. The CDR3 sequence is CASRGRGSNQPQHF. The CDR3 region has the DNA TGTGCCAGTCGCGGTAGGGGAAGCAATCAGCCCCAGCATTTT.

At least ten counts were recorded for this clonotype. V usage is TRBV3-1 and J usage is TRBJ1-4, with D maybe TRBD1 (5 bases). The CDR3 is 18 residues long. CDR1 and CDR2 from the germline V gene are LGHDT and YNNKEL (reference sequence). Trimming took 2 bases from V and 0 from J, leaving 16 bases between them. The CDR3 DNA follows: TGTGCCAGCAGCCAAACGGTGGCAGGGAGGTCAACTAATGAAAAACTGTTTTTT. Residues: CASSQTVAGRSTNEKLFF. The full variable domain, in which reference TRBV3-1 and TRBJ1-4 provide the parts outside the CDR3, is DTAVSQTPKYLVTQMGNDKSIKCEQNLGHDTMYWYKQDSKKFLKIMFSYNNKELIINETVPNRFSPKSPDKAHLNLHINSLELGDSAVYFCASSQTVAGRSTNEKLFFGSGTQLSVL.

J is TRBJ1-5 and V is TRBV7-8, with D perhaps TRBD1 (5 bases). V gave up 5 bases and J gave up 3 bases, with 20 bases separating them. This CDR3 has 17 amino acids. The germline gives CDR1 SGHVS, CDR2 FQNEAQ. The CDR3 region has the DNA TGTGCCAGCAGCCCGAGGACACTGATGGAGTCCAATCAGCCCCAGCATTTT. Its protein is CASSPRTLMESNQPQHF.

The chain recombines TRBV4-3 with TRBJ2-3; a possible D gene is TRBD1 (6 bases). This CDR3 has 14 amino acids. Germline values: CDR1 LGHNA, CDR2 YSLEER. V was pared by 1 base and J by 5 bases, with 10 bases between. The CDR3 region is CASSQGQVGDTQYF. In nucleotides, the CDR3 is TGCGCCAGCAGCCAAGGACAGGTCGGAGATACGCAGTATTTT.

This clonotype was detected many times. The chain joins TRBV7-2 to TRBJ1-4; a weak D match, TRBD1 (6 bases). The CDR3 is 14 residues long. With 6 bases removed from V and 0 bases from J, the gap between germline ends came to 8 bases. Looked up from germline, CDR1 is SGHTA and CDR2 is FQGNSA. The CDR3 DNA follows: TGTGCCAGCAGTTGGACAGCAACTAATGAAAAACTGTTTTTT. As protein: CASSWTATNEKLFF.

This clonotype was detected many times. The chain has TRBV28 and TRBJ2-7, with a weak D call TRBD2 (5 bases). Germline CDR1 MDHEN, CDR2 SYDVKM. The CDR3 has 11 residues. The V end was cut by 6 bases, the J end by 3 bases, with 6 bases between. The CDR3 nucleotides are TGTGCCAGCAGACTAGACTACGAGCAGTACTTC. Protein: CASRLDYEQYF.

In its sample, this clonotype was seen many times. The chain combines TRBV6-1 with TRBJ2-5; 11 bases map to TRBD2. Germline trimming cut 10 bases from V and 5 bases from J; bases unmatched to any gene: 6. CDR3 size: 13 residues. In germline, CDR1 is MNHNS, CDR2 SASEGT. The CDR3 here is CAIGLAGFETQYF. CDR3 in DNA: TGTGCCATCGGACTAGCGGGTTTCGAGACCCAGTACTTC.

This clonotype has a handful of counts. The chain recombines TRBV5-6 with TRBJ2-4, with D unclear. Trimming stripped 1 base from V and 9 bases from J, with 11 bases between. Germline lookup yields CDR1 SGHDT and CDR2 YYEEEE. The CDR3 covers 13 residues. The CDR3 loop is CASSLTPLGIQYF. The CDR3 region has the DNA TGTGCCAGCAGCTTGACCCCCCTGGGCATTCAGTACTTC.

CDR3 sequence: CATGGPNQPQHF. CDR3 DNA sequence: TGTGCCACCGGAGGGCCTAATCAGCCCCAGCATTTT. The chain joins TRBV2 to TRBJ1-5; D remains unclear. Looked up from germline, CDR1 is SNHLY and CDR2 is FYNNEI. This CDR3 is built from 12 residues. Deletions cut 10 bases from V and 4 bases from J, with 11 bases between. The whole variable domain, remainder taken from reference TRBV2 and TRBJ1-5, is EPEVTQTPSHQVTQMGQEVILRCVPISNHLYFYWYRQILGQKVEFLVSFYNNEISEKSEIFDDQFSVERPDGSNFTLKIRSTKLEDSAMYFCATGGPNQPQHFGDGTRLSIL.

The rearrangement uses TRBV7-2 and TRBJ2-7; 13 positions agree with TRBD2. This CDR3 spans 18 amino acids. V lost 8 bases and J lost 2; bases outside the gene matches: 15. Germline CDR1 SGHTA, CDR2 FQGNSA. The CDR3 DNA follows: TGTGCCAGCTCACCACTGCCGGGACTAGCGGGGCCAGCCTACGAGCAGTACTTC. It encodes CASSPLPGLAGPAYEQYF.

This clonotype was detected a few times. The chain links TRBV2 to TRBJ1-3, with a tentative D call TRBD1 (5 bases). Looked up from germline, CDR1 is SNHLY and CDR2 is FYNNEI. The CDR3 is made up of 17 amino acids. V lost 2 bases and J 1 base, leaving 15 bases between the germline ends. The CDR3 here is CASSETRGAGSGNTIYF. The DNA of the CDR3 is TGTGCCAGCAGTGAAACAAGGGGTGCAGGATCTGGAAACACCATATATTTT.

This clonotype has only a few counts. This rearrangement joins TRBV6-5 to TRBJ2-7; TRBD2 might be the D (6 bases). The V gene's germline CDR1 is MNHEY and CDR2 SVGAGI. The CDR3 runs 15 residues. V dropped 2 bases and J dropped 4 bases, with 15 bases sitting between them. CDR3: CASSYRRGAVYEQYF. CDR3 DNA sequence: TGTGCCAGCAGTTACAGGCGGGGAGCGGTTTACGAGCAGTACTTC.

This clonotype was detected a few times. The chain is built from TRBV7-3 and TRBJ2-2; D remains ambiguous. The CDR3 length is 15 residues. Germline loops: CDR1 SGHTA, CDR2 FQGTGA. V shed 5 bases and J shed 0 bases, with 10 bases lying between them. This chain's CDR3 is CASSPRLSNTGELFF. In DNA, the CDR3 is TGTGCCAGCAGCCCCCGACTCTCGAACACCGGGGAGCTGTTTTTT.

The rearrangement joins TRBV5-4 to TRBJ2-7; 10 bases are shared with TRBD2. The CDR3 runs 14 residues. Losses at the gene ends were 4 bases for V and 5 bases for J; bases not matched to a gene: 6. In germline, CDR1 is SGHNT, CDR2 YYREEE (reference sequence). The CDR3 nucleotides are TGTGCCAGCAGCGGGTTAGCGGGAGGAAACGAGCAGTACTTC. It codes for CASSGLAGGNEQYF. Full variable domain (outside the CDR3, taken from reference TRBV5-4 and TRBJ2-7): ETGVTQSPTHLIKTRGQQVTLRCSSQSGHNTVSWYQQALGQGPQFIFQYYREEENGRGNFPPRFSGLQFPNYSSELNVNALELDDSALYLCASSGLAGGNEQYFGPGTRLTVT.

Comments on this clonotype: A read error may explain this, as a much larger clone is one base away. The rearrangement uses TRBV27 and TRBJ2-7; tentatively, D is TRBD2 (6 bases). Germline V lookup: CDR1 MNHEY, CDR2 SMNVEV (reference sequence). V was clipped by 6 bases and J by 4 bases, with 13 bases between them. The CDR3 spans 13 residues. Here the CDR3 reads CASRNAGGYEQYF. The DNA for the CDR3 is TGTGCCAGCAGAAATGCTGGGGGGTACGAGCAGTACTTC.

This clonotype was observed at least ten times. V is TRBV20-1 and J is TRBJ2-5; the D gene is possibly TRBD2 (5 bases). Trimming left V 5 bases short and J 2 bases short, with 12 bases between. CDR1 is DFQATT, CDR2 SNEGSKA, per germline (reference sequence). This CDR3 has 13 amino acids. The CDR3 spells CSAGRAEQETQYF. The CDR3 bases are TGCAGTGCTGGACGAGCGGAACAAGAGACCCAGTACTTC.

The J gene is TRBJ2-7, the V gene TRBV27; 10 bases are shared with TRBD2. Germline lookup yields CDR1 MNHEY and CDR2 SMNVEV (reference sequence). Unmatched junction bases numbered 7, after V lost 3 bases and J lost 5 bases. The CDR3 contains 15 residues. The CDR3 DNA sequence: TGTGCCAGCAGTTTCTCGTGGACTAGCGGCCACGAGCAGTACTTC. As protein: CASSFSWTSGHEQYF.

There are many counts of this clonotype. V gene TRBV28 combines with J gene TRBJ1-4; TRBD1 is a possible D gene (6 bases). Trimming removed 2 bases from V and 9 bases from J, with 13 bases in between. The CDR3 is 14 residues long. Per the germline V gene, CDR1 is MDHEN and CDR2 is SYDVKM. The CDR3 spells CASSLQGRRQKLFF. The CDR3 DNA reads TGTGCCAGCAGTTTACAGGGGAGAAGACAAAAACTGTTTTTT.

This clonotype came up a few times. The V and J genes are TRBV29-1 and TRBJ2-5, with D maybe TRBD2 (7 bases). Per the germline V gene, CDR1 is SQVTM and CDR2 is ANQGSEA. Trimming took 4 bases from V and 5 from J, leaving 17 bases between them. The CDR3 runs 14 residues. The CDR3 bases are TGCAGCGTTGGGGGGGCGGGAGAGGGTGAGACCCAGTACTTC. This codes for CSVGGAGEGETQYF.

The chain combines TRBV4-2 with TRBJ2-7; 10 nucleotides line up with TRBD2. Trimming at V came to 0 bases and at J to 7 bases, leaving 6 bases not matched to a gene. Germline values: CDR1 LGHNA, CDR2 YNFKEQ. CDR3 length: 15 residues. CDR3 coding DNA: TGTGCCAGCAGCCAAGAACTAGCGGGGTCTTTGGAGCAGTACTTC. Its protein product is CASSQELAGSLEQYF.

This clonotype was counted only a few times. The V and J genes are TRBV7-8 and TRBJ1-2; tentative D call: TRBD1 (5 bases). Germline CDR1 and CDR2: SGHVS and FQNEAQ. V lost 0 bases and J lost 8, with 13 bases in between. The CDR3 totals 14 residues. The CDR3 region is CASSLAEGLRGYTF. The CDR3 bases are TGTGCCAGCAGCTTAGCCGAGGGGTTACGAGGCTACACCTTC.

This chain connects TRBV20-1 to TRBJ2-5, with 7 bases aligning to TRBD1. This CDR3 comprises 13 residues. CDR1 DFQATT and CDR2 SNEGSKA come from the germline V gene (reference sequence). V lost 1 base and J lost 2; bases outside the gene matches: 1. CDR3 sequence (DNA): TGCAGTGCTAGAGGGGACAGACAAGAGACCCAGTACTTC. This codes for CSARGDRQETQYF.

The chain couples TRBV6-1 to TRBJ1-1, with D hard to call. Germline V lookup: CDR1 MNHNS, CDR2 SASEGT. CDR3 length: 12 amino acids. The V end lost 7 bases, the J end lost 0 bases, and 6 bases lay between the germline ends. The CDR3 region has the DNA TGTGCCAGCATCAATATGAACACTGAAGCTTTCTTT. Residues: CASINMNTEAFF.

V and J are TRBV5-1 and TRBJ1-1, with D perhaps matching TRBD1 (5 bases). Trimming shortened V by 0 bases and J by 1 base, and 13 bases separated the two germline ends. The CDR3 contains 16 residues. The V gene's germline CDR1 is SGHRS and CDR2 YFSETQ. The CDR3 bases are TGCGCCAGCAGCTTGGGGGAAAAACAGGAGAACACTGAAGCTTTCTTT. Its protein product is CASSLGEKQENTEAFF.

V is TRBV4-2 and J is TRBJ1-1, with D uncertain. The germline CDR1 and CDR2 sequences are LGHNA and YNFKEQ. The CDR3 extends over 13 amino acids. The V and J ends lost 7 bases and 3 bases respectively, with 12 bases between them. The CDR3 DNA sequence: TGTGCCAGCACTACAACCGGGGACACTGAAGCTTTCTTT. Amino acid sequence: CASTTTGDTEAFF.

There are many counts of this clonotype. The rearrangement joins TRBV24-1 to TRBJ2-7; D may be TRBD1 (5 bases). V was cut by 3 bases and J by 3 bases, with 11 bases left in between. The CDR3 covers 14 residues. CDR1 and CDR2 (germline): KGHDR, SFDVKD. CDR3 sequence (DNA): TGTGCCACCAGTGATAGAGACAGAGACTACGAGCAGTACTTC. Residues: CATSDRDRDYEQYF.

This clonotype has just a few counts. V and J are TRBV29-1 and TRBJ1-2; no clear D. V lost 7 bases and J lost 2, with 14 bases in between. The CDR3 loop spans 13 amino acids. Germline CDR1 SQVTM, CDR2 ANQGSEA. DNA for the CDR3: TGCAGCGCCCTGGGGAGGACGAACTATGGCTACACCTTC. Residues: CSALGRTNYGYTF.

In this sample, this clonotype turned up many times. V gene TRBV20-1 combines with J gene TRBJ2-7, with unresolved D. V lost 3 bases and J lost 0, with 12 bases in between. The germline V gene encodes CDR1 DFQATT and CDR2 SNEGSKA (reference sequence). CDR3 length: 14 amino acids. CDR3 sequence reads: CSARGRKNSYEQYF. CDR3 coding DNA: TGCAGTGCTAGGGGAAGGAAGAACTCCTACGAGCAGTACTTC.

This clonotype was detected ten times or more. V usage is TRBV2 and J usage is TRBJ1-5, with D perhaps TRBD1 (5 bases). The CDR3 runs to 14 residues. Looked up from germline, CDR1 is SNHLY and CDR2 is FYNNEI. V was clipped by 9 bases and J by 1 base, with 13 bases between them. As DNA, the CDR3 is TGTGCCAGAGGCGGCCGGGACAGCAATCAGCCCCAGCATTTT. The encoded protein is CARGGRDSNQPQHF.

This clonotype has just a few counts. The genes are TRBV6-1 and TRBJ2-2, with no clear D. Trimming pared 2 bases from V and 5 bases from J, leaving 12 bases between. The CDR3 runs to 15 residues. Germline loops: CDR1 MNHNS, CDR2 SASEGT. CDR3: CASSEMALGTGELFF. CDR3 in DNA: TGTGCCAGCAGTGAAATGGCATTGGGGACCGGGGAGCTGTTTTTT.